These 31 T cell receptor beta chains were all obtained from the same sample, sequenced in a study of blood T cells in healthy people across ages. Combining a sample-barcoded 5' primer with a J-beta primer mix, a second PCR ran for roughly 7 to 12 cycles. TCRdb reprocessed the 5' RACE reads with MiXCR, giving one entry per CDR3 protein. The sample consists of approximately 1,000,000 distinct CDR3 sequences, roughly two fifths of them appearing once. The sequenced material came from blood. All receptors come from a man aged 18 to 35 in good health.

This clonotype was recorded at least ten times. This chain links TRBV20-1 with TRBJ2-3, with D perhaps being TRBD1 or TRBD2 (6 bases each). The CDR3 extends over 15 amino acids. Germline values: CDR1 DFQATT, CDR2 SNEGSKA (reference sequence). V was clipped by 4 bases and J by 0 bases, with 14 bases between them. As DNA, the CDR3 is TGCAGTGCTAAGGGGGGCCTCGTTAGCACAGATACGCAGTATTTT. Encoded protein: CSAKGGLVSTDTQYF.

This chain connects TRBV4-3 to TRBJ1-1; D remains ambiguous. The CDR3 runs 15 residues. V dropped 4 bases and J dropped 1 base, with 13 bases sitting between them. Germline CDR1 reads LGHNA; CDR2 reads YSLEER. DNA of the CDR3: TGCGCCAGCAGCCGACTAATGAGTGGGAACACTGAAGCTTTCTTT. It translates to CASSRLMSGNTEAFF.

V usage is TRBV9 and J usage is TRBJ2-3, with a weak D call TRBD2 (5 bases). CDR1 and CDR2 from the germline V gene are SGDLS and YYNGEE. CDR3 length: 16 residues. V was clipped by 3 bases and J by 0 bases, with 14 bases between them. CDR3 in amino acids: CASSETHRGSTDTQYF. CDR3 coding DNA: TGTGCCAGCAGCGAGACGCATCGCGGGAGCACAGATACGCAGTATTTT.

The gene calls are TRBV5-1 and TRBJ1-2, with 10 bases fitting TRBD1. The V segment lost 5 bases and the J segment 4 bases; nucleotides outside the gene matches: 20. The CDR3 totals 19 residues. Germline assignment: CDR1 SGHRS and CDR2 YFSETQ. The DNA of the CDR3 is TGCGCCAGCAGTTCGTCGACCGGGACAGGGGATTCGCATAGCTATGGCTACACCTTC. Translated, it gives CASSSSTGTGDSHSYGYTF.

The chain joins TRBV4-3 to TRBJ2-1; 8 bases match TRBD2. The germline gives CDR1 LGHNA, CDR2 YSLEER. Trimming cost V 1 base and J 9 bases; bases outside gene matches: 8. The CDR3 runs 15 residues. In DNA, the CDR3 is TGCGCCAGCAGCCAAGCCGCCGGGGGGGCTTTTGAGCAGTTCTTC. This encodes CASSQAAGGAFEQFF.

This clonotype has only a few counts. The genes are TRBV4-1 and TRBJ1-5; D is unresolved. CDR3 size: 15 residues. Trimming pared 4 bases from V and 3 bases from J, leaving 13 bases between. Germline CDR1 reads MGHRA; CDR2 reads YSYEKL. The CDR3 protein is CASSPAGSLNQPQHF. The DNA for the CDR3 is TGCGCCAGCAGCCCCGCGGGCAGCCTCAATCAGCCCCAGCATTTT.

Only a few counts were recorded for this clonotype. The gene calls are TRBV10-3 and TRBJ1-3; 7 bases are shared with TRBD1. Trimming removed 3 bases from V and 1 base from J; junction bases left unmatched: 9. Germline CDR1 is ENHRY and CDR2 is SYGVKD. This CDR3 has 17 residues. CDR3 amino acids: CAISEAGRQGSGNTIYF. The CDR3 DNA reads TGTGCCATCAGTGAAGCTGGGAGACAGGGTTCTGGAAACACCATATATTTT.

Of note for this clonotype: This may come from a read error, since a much larger clone is one base off. This sequence joins TRBV5-1 and TRBJ2-3; D perhaps matches TRBD2 (6 bases). There are 15 residues in the CDR3. V gave up 4 bases and J gave up 4 bases, with 16 bases separating them. Germline values: CDR1 SGHRS, CDR2 YFSETQ. The CDR3 DNA is TGCGCCAGCAGCAGGAGGGATCCATACGCAGATACGCAGTATTTT. Its translation: CASSRRDPYADTQYF.

This clonotype was seen only a few times. V gene TRBV20-1 combines with J gene TRBJ2-3; D unresolved. Trimming removed 3 bases at V and 0 bases at J, with 10 bases between. CDR3 size: 14 residues. Per germline, CDR1 DFQATT and CDR2 SNEGSKA (reference sequence). In DNA, the CDR3 is TGCAGTGCTAGCCTCGGCAGGAGCACAGATACGCAGTATTTT. Amino acid sequence: CSASLGRSTDTQYF.

This clonotype has a handful of counts. The rearrangement uses TRBV5-6 and TRBJ1-6; unclear D gene. The CDR3 length is 17 residues. Trimming pared 1 base from V and 2 bases from J, leaving 13 bases between. The germline gives CDR1 SGHDT, CDR2 YYEEEE. DNA for the CDR3: TGTGCCAGCAGCTTGCTTTTTTCGGAAGCCTATAATTCACCCCTCCACTTT. This gives the protein CASSLLFSEAYNSPLHF.

The chain carries TRBV4-2 and TRBJ2-3; 15 nucleotides agree with TRBD2. This CDR3 has 18 amino acids. Per germline, CDR1 LGHNA and CDR2 YNFKEQ. The ends lost 4 bases at V and 5 bases at J; junction bases unmatched: 10. The CDR3 DNA sequence: TGTGCCAGCAGCCGCCCCTGGACTAGCGGGGGGGCTGGAGATACGCAGTATTTT. This gives the protein CASSRPWTSGGAGDTQYF.

The J gene is TRBJ2-1, the V gene TRBV6-1; TRBD1 is a possible D gene (6 bases). Germline V gene lookup returns CDR1 MNHNS and CDR2 SASEGT. This CDR3 has 17 amino acids. Trimming pared 3 bases from V and 4 bases from J, leaving 19 bases between. The DNA of the CDR3 is TGTGCCAGCAGTGACCCCACCGACAGGTTGGGATACAATGAGCAGTTCTTC. It yields the protein CASSDPTDRLGYNEQFF.

This clonotype was counted between two and nine times. This chain joins TRBV6-5 and TRBJ2-1; D may be TRBD2 (6 bases). CDR3 length: 16 amino acids. V was clipped by 3 bases and J by 9 bases, with 21 bases between them. Germline-derived CDR1 and CDR2 are MNHEY and SVGAGI. CDR3: CASSYSAGRDSGEQFF. The CDR3 nucleotides read TGTGCCAGCAGTTATTCGGCAGGCCGGGATAGCGGTGAGCAGTTCTTC.

Regarding this clonotype: One base away lies a much larger clone, so this may be a sequencing read error. The rearrangement links TRBV20-1 to TRBJ2-7, with 11 bases aligning to TRBD1. Germline V CDR1 and CDR2: DFQATT, SNEGSKA (reference sequence). The CDR3 has 14 residues. The J segment lost 0 bases and the V segment lost 4 bases, leaving 2 bases of the junction unmatched. CDR3: CSAKGTGGSYEQYF. CDR3 in DNA: TGCAGTGCTAAAGGGACAGGGGGCTCCTACGAGCAGTACTTC.

This clonotype was detected a few times. The chain links TRBV20-1 to TRBJ2-1; 7 nucleotides line up with TRBD2. The germline CDR1 and CDR2 sequences are DFQATT and SNEGSKA (reference sequence). After removal of 6 bases from V and 4 bases from J, the junction contained 12 bases not matched to a gene. The CDR3 is made up of 15 amino acids. The CDR3 DNA reads as TGCAGTGCGCACTCTCGGGCTAGCGGATACAATGAGCAGTTCTTC. It codes for CSAHSRASGYNEQFF.

The chain employs TRBV24-1 and TRBJ2-2; D gene uncertain. CDR1 KGHDR and CDR2 SFDVKD come from the germline V gene. The CDR3 loop spans 15 amino acids. Trimming cost V 4 bases and J 1 base, with 9 bases left between them. The CDR3 sequence is CATSDLTLNTGELFF. The CDR3 nucleotides are TGTGCCACCAGTGACCTCACACTGAACACCGGGGAGCTGTTTTTT.

The chain couples TRBV27 to TRBJ2-1; D gene uncertain. V dropped 3 bases and J dropped 7 bases, with 10 bases sitting between them. Germline CDR1 and CDR2: MNHEY and SMNVEV (reference sequence). The CDR3 loop spans 13 amino acids. The CDR3 protein is CASSFRLLNEQFF. DNA for the CDR3: TGTGCCAGCAGTTTTAGACTTTTAAATGAGCAGTTCTTC.

V usage is TRBV25-1 and J usage is TRBJ1-4; 8 nucleotides agree with TRBD1. J was trimmed by 7 bases and V by 5 bases; bases with no gene match: 9. CDR3 length: 15 amino acids. Germline V CDR1 and CDR2: MGHDK, SYGVNS. CDR3 sequence: CASSILGTGGEKLFF. CDR3 nucleotides: TGTGCCAGCAGTATCCTTGGGACAGGCGGTGAAAAACTGTTTTTT. Looking up the rest from reference TRBV25-1 and TRBJ1-4 gives the full variable domain: EADIYQTPRYLVIGTGKKITLECSQTMGHDKMYWYQQDPGMELHLIHYSYGVNSTEKGDLSSESTVSRIRTEHFPLTLESARPSHTSQYLCASSILGTGGEKLFFGSGTQLSVL.

With regard to this clonotype: A read error is possible here, since a much larger clone lies one base away. This chain uses TRBV29-1 with TRBJ2-6; D is unresolved. The germline CDR1 and CDR2 sequences are SQVTM and ANQGSEA. The CDR3 sequence is 13 residues long. In DNA, the CDR3 is TGCAGCGTTGGAGAATCTGAGGCCAACGTCCTGACTTTC. It translates to CSVGESEANVLTF.

The gene calls are TRBV11-2 and TRBJ2-3; TRBD2 agrees at 9 bases. CDR3 length: 15 residues. CDR1 and CDR2 from the germline V gene are SGHAT and FQNNGV. V lost 2 bases and J lost 11; bases outside the gene matches: 11. Here the CDR3 reads CASSLLGLAPNEQYF. The CDR3 nucleotides read TGTGCCAGCAGCTTATTAGGACTAGCGCCAAACGAGCAGTATTTT. Filled out from reference TRBV11-2 and TRBJ2-3, the complete variable domain reads EAGVAQSPRYKIIEKRQSVAFWCNPISGHATLYWYQQILGQGPKLLIQFQNNGVVDDSQLPKDRFSAERLKGVDSTLKIQPAKLEDSAVYLCASSLLGLAPNEQYFGPGTRLTVL.

V is TRBV6-6 and J is TRBJ1-6, with 8 bases fitting TRBD1. With V trimmed by 6 bases and J by 11 bases, 15 bases remained unmatched. Per germline, CDR1 MNHNY and CDR2 SVGAGI (reference sequence). The CDR3 is 16 residues long. This chain's CDR3 is CASRLTTGGIMAPLHF. CDR3 nucleotides: TGTGCCAGCAGACTTACTACAGGGGGTATTATGGCACCCCTCCACTTT.

This clonotype was counted a few times. This chain uses TRBV5-6 with TRBJ2-3; no clear D. The germline V and J ends were trimmed by 1 base and 1 base, with 7 bases remaining between them. CDR3 length: 14 amino acids. In germline, CDR1 is SGHDT, CDR2 YYEEEE. The CDR3 region is CASSLFLGTDTQYF. For the CDR3, the DNA is TGTGCCAGCAGCTTGTTTCTAGGCACAGATACGCAGTATTTT.

The genes are TRBV7-9 and TRBJ1-1; 7 nucleotides line up with TRBD1. The germline gives CDR1 SEHNR, CDR2 FQNEAQ (reference sequence). V shed 5 bases and J 2 bases; nucleotides not matched to a gene: 5. This CDR3 spans 14 amino acids. The CDR3 protein is CASSAGTDNTEAFF. The CDR3 DNA reads TGTGCCAGCAGCGCCGGGACAGATAACACTGAAGCTTTCTTT. Filled out from reference TRBV7-9 and TRBJ1-1, the complete variable domain reads DTGVSQNPRHKITKRGQNVTFRCDPISEHNRLYWYRQTLGQGPEFLTYFQNEAQLEKSRLLSDRFSAERPKGSFSTLEIQRTEQGDSAMYLCASSAGTDNTEAFFGQGTRLTVV.

This clonotype was recorded a few times. The CDR3 sequence: CASSLRGRGATAGNEQFF. The CDR3 DNA follows: TGTGCCAGCAGCTTAAGGGGCCGAGGGGCTACGGCGGGCAATGAGCAGTTCTTC. V gene TRBV7-9 combines with J gene TRBJ2-1, with D perhaps TRBD1 or TRBD2 (5 bases each). Trimming shortened V by 2 bases and J by 6 bases, and 23 bases separated the two germline ends. CDR1 is SEHNR, CDR2 FQNEAQ, per germline (reference sequence). The length of the CDR3 is 18 residues.

This clonotype was seen more than once but under ten times. CDR3 protein: CASSYPRTGSNTGELFF. The CDR3 DNA is TGTGCCAGCAGTTATCCAAGGACTGGATCGAACACCGGGGAGCTGTTTTTT. This sequence joins TRBV6-2 or TRBV6-3 and TRBJ2-2, with D perhaps TRBD2 (5 bases). Trimming cost V 3 bases and J 0 bases, with 14 bases left between them. This CDR3 spans 17 amino acids. Germline CDR1 is MNHEY and CDR2 is SVGEGT.

The rearrangement links TRBV28 to TRBJ1-1, with D unclear. V lost 5 bases, J lost 8 bases, and 15 bases lay in between. The CDR3 covers 13 residues. Germline V CDR1 and CDR2: MDHEN, SYDVKM. CDR3 in DNA: TGTGCCAGCAGTCACCCAACACGGGGAGAAGCTTTCTTT. It specifies CASSHPTRGEAFF.

This clonotype came up a few times. V gene TRBV28 combines with J gene TRBJ2-7; possible D gene TRBD1, 5 bases. The CDR3 covers 13 residues. V shed 6 bases and J shed 4 bases, with 13 bases lying between them. Germline V gene sequence: CDR1 MDHEN, CDR2 SYDVKM. CDR3 in DNA: TGTGCCAGCAGGCTCAGGGAAGGTTACGAGCAGTACTTC. Residues: CASRLREGYEQYF.

This clonotype showed up just a few times. An end of the junction does not agree with germline; a read error may underlie this. The chain combines TRBV5-1 with TRBJ1-6, with D uncertain. CDR3 length: 17 amino acids. The germline V gene has CDR1 SGHRS and CDR2 YFSETQ. The CDR3 region is CARSLEARGSYNSPLHF. In DNA form, the CDR3 reads TGCGCCCGCAGCCTTGAGGCGCGTGGCTCCTATAATTCACCCCTCCACTTT. Using reference TRBV5-1 and TRBJ1-6 for the parts outside the CDR3, the full variable domain is KAGVTQTPRYLIKTRGQQVTLSCSPISGHRSVSWYQQTPGQGLQFLFEYFSETQRNKGNFPGRFSGRQFSNSRSEMNVSTLELGDSALYLCARSLEARGSYNSPLHFGNGTRLTVT.

V usage is TRBV4-3 and J usage is TRBJ2-1; D is possibly TRBD1 (5 bases). The germline CDR1 and CDR2 sequences are LGHNA and YSLEER. The CDR3 is 14 amino acids. With 0 bases removed from V and 9 bases from J, the gap between germline ends came to 12 bases. For the CDR3, the DNA is TGCGCCAGCAGCCAAGAGGACCAGGGAACTGAGCAGTTCTTC. This encodes CASSQEDQGTEQFF.

This clonotype was recorded a few times. This chain links TRBV6-6 with TRBJ1-5; 7 bases line up with TRBD1. J gave up 9 bases and V 8 bases, and 16 bases lay outside the gene matches. Germline V CDR1 and CDR2: MNHNY, SVGAGI (reference sequence). The CDR3 runs to 15 residues. Written as DNA, the CDR3 is TGTGCCAGCCTATCGTCCGGACAGGTTGGTGCGCCCCAGCATTTT. It is translated as CASLSSGQVGAPQHF.

This clonotype was picked up a small number of times. V gene TRBV4-1 combines with J gene TRBJ1-1; D remains unclear. CDR3 length equals 14 residues. Germline V gives CDR1 MGHRA, CDR2 YSYEKL. Trimming took 4 bases from V and 6 from J, leaving 15 bases between them. CDR3 residues: CASSLHPEIPEAFF. The CDR3 DNA reads TGCGCCAGCAGCCTACACCCGGAGATCCCTGAAGCTTTCTTT.